This is a list of T cell receptor beta chains from one sample in a study of cytomegalovirus exposure and HLA in healthy donors. Assay used: immunoSEQ multiplex PCR; TCRdb lists only in-frame clones, some missing. The sample contains about 160,000 clones, around four fifths of which appear only once. Sequenced sample: PBMCs. These receptors all come from a woman aged 50 to 60 in good health and CMV-seronegative. CDR3s include the opening cysteine and the closing phenylalanine or tryptophan. A D gene is named only where the DNA matches it firmly. Some rows have no size entry. The others give once, few or many, or a class for an expanded clone.

clone_size d_call cdr3_length j_call v_call cdr3_nt cdr3_aa
NA NA 12 TRBJ1-5 TRBV2 TGTGCCAGCAGAGGTCATACAGGGATCCAGCATTTT CASRGHTGIQHF
NA NA 14 TRBJ2-3 TRBV5-5 TGTGCCAGCAGTTCCGCCGGACAGTTAGATACGCAGTATTTT CASSSAGQLDTQYF
NA NA 15 TRBJ1-3 TRBV10-3 TGTGCCATCAGTGGGACAGACCGTTCTGGAAACACCATATATTTT CAISGTDRSGNTIYF
NA NA 12 TRBJ1-2 TRBV27 TGTGCCAGCAGTTCCCAGAACTATGGCTACACCTTC CASSSQNYGYTF
NA NA 13 TRBJ1-3 TRBV28 TGTGCCAGCAGTACTAGGTCGGGAAACACCATATATTTT CASSTRSGNTIYF
NA NA 15 TRBJ2-7 TRBV5-6 TGTGCCAGCAGCCGGGGCGGACAGATGTCCTACGAGCAGTACTTC CASSRGGQMSYEQYF
NA NA 14 TRBJ1-1 TRBV5-6 TGTGCCAGCAGCTTGGCCGTCCAGATCACTGAAGCTTTCTTT CASSLAVQITEAFF
NA NA 15 TRBJ2-1 TRBV7-3 TGTGCCAGCAGTTTAATGGGAGTACCGGAGAATGAGCAGTTCTTC CASSLMGVPENEQFF
few TRBD2 15 TRBJ2-7 TRBV5-4 TGTGCCAGCAGCTTGGCTAGCGGGGCGGCCTACGAGCAGTACTTC CASSLASGAAYEQYF
NA NA 17 TRBJ1-1 TRBV28 TGTGCCAGCAGTTTAATCGGTCGGGGTCCGTGGGACACTGAAGCTTTCTTT CASSLIGRGPWDTEAFF
NA NA 15 TRBJ1-1 TRBV13 TGTGCCAGCAGCCCCCCTCAGGGATTGAACACTGAAGCTTTCTTT CASSPPQGLNTEAFF
NA NA 14 TRBJ2-3 TRBV6-1 TGTGCCAGCAGTGATGCCCAGAATCCGGATACGCAGTATTTT CASSDAQNPDTQYF
NA TRBD2 17 TRBJ2-4 TRBV4-2 TGTGCCAGCAGCCAAGTCGTAGCGGGACTAGCGGAAAACATTCAGTACTTC CASSQVVAGLAENIQYF
NA NA 16 TRBJ2-6 TRBV2 TGTGCCAGCGGTAGACAGTATACCTCTGGGGCCAACGTCCTGACTTTC CASGRQYTSGANVLTF
NA NA 17 TRBJ2-3 TRBV4-2 TGTGCCAGCAGCCAAGATTTTGGGGCCCCCCGGACAGATACGCAGTATTTT CASSQDFGAPRTDTQYF
NA TRBD2 22 TRBJ2-7 TRBV28 TGTGCCAGCAGTTTTAGGTACCTAAAGTTGACTAGCGGGAGGATGGACGGCCGCGAGCAGTACTTC CASSFRYLKLTSGRMDGREQYF
NA TRBD1 17 TRBJ2-2 TRBV7-2 TGTGCCAGCAGCTTAGCTGGGGACAGGCGAAACACCGGGGAGCTGTTTTTT CASSLAGDRRNTGELFF
NA TRBD2 13 TRBJ2-4 TRBV28 TGTGCCAGCACCCGGGGGGGCAAAAACATTCAGTACTTC CASTRGGKNIQYF
NA TRBD1 15 TRBJ1-3 TRBV11-2 TGTGCCAGCAGCTTAGACCCGGGACAGGGAAACACCATATATTTT CASSLDPGQGNTIYF
NA TRBD1 16 TRBJ2-2 TRBV15 TGTGCCACCAGCAGAGGTGGGACAGGGAGGCCCGGGGAGCTGTTTTTT CATSRGGTGRPGELFF
NA NA 14 TRBJ1-6 TRBV5-1 TGCGCCAGCAGCTTTCGAGGATTTAATTCACCCCTCCACTTT CASSFRGFNSPLHF
once TRBD1 18 TRBJ2-1 TRBV4-3 TGCGCCAGCAGCAAAGAAACGGCGAGGGACAGTCTATACAATGAGCAGTTCTTC CASSKETARDSLYNEQFF
few TRBD1 13 TRBJ2-7 TRBV18 TGTGCCAGCTCACCGGGACAGGGTAGCGAGCAGTACTTC CASSPGQGSEQYF
NA NA 14 TRBJ1-5 TRBV6-6 TGTGCCAGCAGTTCTCGCGGGGGCAATCAGCCCCAGCATTTT CASSSRGGNQPQHF
NA TRBD2 20 TRBJ2-3 TRBV5-1 TGCGCCAGCAGCTTGTCCCCGGGTAGCGGGAGAATCTTAGCTGGAGATACGCAGTATTTT CASSLSPGSGRILAGDTQYF
NA NA 13 TRBJ1-2 TRBV27 TGTGCCAGCAGTTACGGACAGCCCTATGGCTACACCTTC CASSYGQPYGYTF
NA NA 16 TRBJ1-2 TRBV5-1 TGCGCCAGCAGCTTGGCCGGCCGGGGAGGAGGCTATGGCTACACCTTC CASSLAGRGGGYGYTF
NA TRBD2 16 TRBJ2-1 TRBV4-1 TGCGCCAGCAGCCAAGGGAGACTAGCATCCTACAATGAGCAGTTCTTC CASSQGRLASYNEQFF
NA TRBD2 17 TRBJ2-2 TRBV9 TGTGCCAGCAGCGTCCTGACTAGCGGGAGAGGGACCGGGGAGCTGTTTTTT CASSVLTSGRGTGELFF
many NA 15 TRBJ2-3 TRBV6-1 TGTGCCAGCAGTGAAGCGGAAGGGGGGGCAGATACGCAGTATTTT CASSEAEGGADTQYF
NA NA 18 TRBJ1-1 TRBV21-1 TGTGCCAGCAGCCATTCGGACAGGGGCCCTACTATGAACACTGAAGCTTTCTTT CASSHSDRGPTMNTEAFF
NA TRBD1 14 TRBJ2-7 TRBV2 TGTGCCAGCAGGGCACAGGGGAGCTCCTACGAGCAGTACTTC CASRAQGSSYEQYF
NA NA 13 TRBJ1-1 TRBV7-8 TGTGCCAGCAGCTTTACGACTACCACTGAAGCTTTCTTT CASSFTTTTEAFF
NA NA 15 TRBJ1-1 TRBV28 TGTGCCAGCAGTCAGGGCGGCCTCATGAACACTGAAGCTTTCTTT CASSQGGLMNTEAFF
NA TRBD1 14 TRBJ2-1 TRBV9 TGTGCCAGCAGCGTGCGGACAGGGATTAGTGAGCAGTTCTTC CASSVRTGISEQFF
once TRBD1 15 TRBJ2-5 TRBV19 TGTGCCAGTAGTATAGGGTCAGGGGGCTGGGAGACCCAGTACTTC CASSIGSGGWETQYF
NA NA 14 TRBJ2-5 TRBV5-4 TGTGCCAGCACCCCGGTCCGAGGGGGTGAGACCCAGTACTTC CASTPVRGGETQYF
NA NA 13 TRBJ2-7 TRBV6-5 TGTGCCAGCGGCAGACAGTTAAACTACGAGCAGTACTTC CASGRQLNYEQYF
NA NA 12 TRBJ1-4 TRBV30 TGTGCCTGGAGGGGGGCGAAAGAAAAACTGTTTTTT CAWRGAKEKLFF
NA TRBD1 15 TRBJ2-5 TRBV6-6 TGTGCCAGCAGTTACTCGACAGGGGGCGCGGAGACCCAGTACTTC CASSYSTGGAETQYF
NA NA 14 TRBJ1-1 TRBV27 TGTGCCAGCAGTTCCGGCCGGGACAAGTATGAAGCTTTCTTT CASSSGRDKYEAFF
few NA 13 TRBJ2-7 TRBV19 TGTGCCAGTAGTAGGAGGGCTCCCTACGAGCAGTACTTC CASSRRAPYEQYF
NA TRBD1 17 TRBJ2-6 TRBV19 TGTGCCAGTAGTGGGGGACAGGGTATTTCTGGGGCCAACGTCCTGACTTTC CASSGGQGISGANVLTF
NA NA 15 TRBJ2-7 TRBV11-3 TGTGCCAGCAGCTTAGTTTGGGACACCACGTACGAGCAGTACTTC CASSLVWDTTYEQYF
NA NA 13 TRBJ2-7 TRBV4-3 TGCGCCAGCAGCCAAGGGCAGGGTGAGGAGCAGTACTTC CASSQGQGEEQYF
NA TRBD1 17 TRBJ2-2 TRBV5-1 TGCGCCAGCAGCTCCTCCCCGACAGGGGGCGGCGACGGGGAGCTGTTTTTT CASSSSPTGGGDGELFF
NA TRBD1 15 TRBJ2-1 TRBV11-2 TGTGCCAGCAGGGAGACCGGGACAGGGAATAATGAGCAGTTCTTC CASRETGTGNNEQFF
NA NA 14 TRBJ2-3 TRBV4-2 TGTGCCAGCAGCCAAGACCGGAGTAAAGATACGCAGTATTTT CASSQDRSKDTQYF
NA NA 14 TRBJ2-7 TRBV6-6 TGTGCCAGCAGTTACCGGGACACGACCTACGAGCAGTACTTC CASSYRDTTYEQYF
NA NA 14 TRBJ2-2 TRBV9 TGTGCCAGCAGCGTTGACTACCTCACCGGGGAGCTGTTTTTT CASSVDYLTGELFF
NA NA 11 TRBJ1-2 TRBV29-1 TGCAGCGTTGTCAGGGACTATGGCTACACCTTC CSVVRDYGYTF
NA NA 13 TRBJ1-4 TRBV29-1 TGCAGCGCCTGGGAGCGTTTCAATGAAAAACTGTTTTTT CSAWERFNEKLFF
NA NA 17 TRBJ2-5 TRBV28 TGTGCCAGCAGCCTACCGGGACATCCTACAAACGGAGAGACCCAGTACTTC CASSLPGHPTNGETQYF
once TRBD2 15 TRBJ2-2 TRBV2 TGTGCCAGCGGACTAGCGGGAGTTGGGACCGGGGAGCTGTTTTTT CASGLAGVGTGELFF
NA NA 14 TRBJ2-2 TRBV19 TGTGCCAGTAGTCCTCCCTCAGGCACCGGGGAGCTGTTTTTT CASSPPSGTGELFF